This entry lists 8 T cell receptor beta chains sequenced from one sample in a study of control samples from healthy donors and cancer patients. Sequenced by immunoSEQ multiplex PCR; TCRdb stores in-frame clones only, minus some. The sample comprises some 130,000 clones, 80% to 95% of which are singletons, and roughly 2.5% rests with the top ten. Sequenced sample: blood. The receptors were sampled from a middle-aged man in good health.

V is TRBV4-1 and J is TRBJ2-7, with 8 nucleotides matching TRBD2. V was clipped by 4 bases and J by 5 bases; unmatched bases: 10. From germline, CDR1 is MGHRA and CDR2 YSYEKL. There are 15 residues in the CDR3. CDR3 in DNA: TGCGCCAGCAGCCTCGAGCGGACTAGCCCCAACGAGCAGTACTTC. Amino acids: CASSLERTSPNEQYF.

The chain joins TRBV2 to TRBJ2-1, with D unresolved. Germline V gene lookup returns CDR1 SNHLY and CDR2 FYNNEI. Trimming stripped 2 bases from V and 0 bases from J, with 8 bases between. The CDR3 runs to 15 residues. The CDR3 here is CASSENPNSYNEQFF. CDR3 DNA sequence: TGTGCCAGCAGTGAAAATCCGAACTCCTACAATGAGCAGTTCTTC.

The chain employs TRBV6-5 and TRBJ2-3; TRBD1 is a possible D gene (6 bases). Germline loops: CDR1 MNHEY, CDR2 SVGAGI. This CDR3 has 15 amino acids. Trimming took off 6 bases at V and 3 bases at J, with 16 bases between the two ends. The CDR3 nucleotides are TGTGCCAGCAGAAGACAGGTTACACAGACAGATACGCAGTATTTT. Translated: CASRRQVTQTDTQYF.

The V gene is TRBV6-1, the J gene TRBJ1-2, with TRBD1 matching 8 bases. V lost 4 bases and J lost 4; bases outside the gene matches: 11. The CDR3 is made up of 16 amino acids. Germline-derived CDR1 and CDR2 are MNHNS and SASEGT. CDR3 sequence (DNA): TGTGCCAGCAGTGCCGGCAGGGGGCGCGGGCCCTATGGCTACACCTTC. Translated, it gives CASSAGRGRGPYGYTF.

V is TRBV12-3 or TRBV12-4 and J is TRBJ2-1; 7 bases are shared with TRBD1. Trimming took 1 base from V and 13 from J; bases not matched to a gene: 1. This CDR3 contains 11 residues. CDR3 sequence (DNA): TGTGCCAGCAGTTTAGGGGACAGCCAGTTCTTC. Amino acids: CASSLGDSQFF.

The chain couples TRBV7-9 to TRBJ1-5; D is unclear. The CDR3 consists of 12 residues. Trimming removed 1 base at V and 6 bases at J, with 4 bases between. Germline CDR1 reads SEHNR; CDR2 reads FQNEAQ (reference sequence). The CDR3 nucleotides are TGTGCCAGCAGCTTAGGGGCTCAGCCCCAGCATTTT. It encodes CASSLGAQPQHF.

The chain employs TRBV3-1 (or the pseudogene TRBV3-2) and TRBJ2-7; 9 bases are shared with TRBD1. The CDR3 contains 15 residues. Germline V gene sequence: CDR1 LGHDT, CDR2 YNNKEL (reference sequence). J gave up 5 bases and V 3 bases, and 8 bases lay outside the gene matches. CDR3 sequence reads: CASSHPGTGSHEQYF. In nucleotides, the CDR3 is TGTGCCAGCAGCCACCCGGGGACAGGGTCCCACGAGCAGTACTTC.

The J gene is TRBJ2-7, the V gene TRBV7-8; 10 positions match TRBD2. Germline-derived CDR1 and CDR2 are SGHVS and FQNEAQ. This CDR3 spans 16 amino acids. J lost 4 bases, V lost 4 bases, and 10 bases had no gene match. The CDR3 nucleotides read TGTGCCAGCAGCTCTCGAGCGGGGGGGCAACCATACGAGCAGTACTTC. The encoded protein is CASSSRAGGQPYEQYF.